These T cell receptor beta chains were read from a single sample in a study of cytomegalovirus exposure and HLA in healthy donors. TCRdb's table, derived via immunoSEQ multiplex PCR, lists solely in-frame clones and lacks some. This table holds a few hundred thousand clones, 88% found once. Sequencing used PBMCs. These receptors were obtained from a woman in her late teens or twenties in good health and CMV-seronegative. The CDR3 runs from the conserved cysteine through the conserved F or W. The D gene is left open where the match is weak. Size values are once, few and many counts, or a class for expanded clones, and some rows have none.

CDR3	DNA	size	D	V	J	length
CASSQEDRGNEQFF	TGCGCCAGCAGCCAAGAGGACAGGGGCAATGAGCAGTTCTTC	-	TRBD1	TRBV4-3	TRBJ2-1	14
CASRTGSLRDAYGYTF	TGTGCCAGCAGGACAGGTTCTCTTCGAGATGCTTATGGCTACACCTTC	-	-	TRBV28	TRBJ1-2	16
CASSGDTAYGYTF	TGTGCCAGCAGCGGAGACACAGCCTATGGCTACACCTTC	-	-	TRBV9	TRBJ1-2	13
CASSRVEEGRNNEQFF	TGTGCCAGCAGCCGGGTGGAAGAGGGCCGAAACAATGAGCAGTTCTTC	few	-	TRBV4-2	TRBJ2-1	16
CASSPTGGRNTEAFF	TGTGCCAGCAGCCCGACAGGGGGTAGGAACACTGAAGCTTTCTTT	-	TRBD1	TRBV9	TRBJ1-1	15
CASSFGPQNQPQHF	TGTGCCAGCAGTTTCGGTCCACAGAATCAGCCCCAGCATTTT	-	-	TRBV28	TRBJ1-5	14
CASSRTSGSPYEQYF	TGTGCCAGCAGTCGGACTAGCGGGAGCCCCTACGAGCAGTACTTC	once	TRBD2	TRBV27	TRBJ2-7	15
CASSKGGQNYEQYF	TGTGCCAGCAGCAAAGGAGGACAGAATTACGAGCAGTACTTC	-	-	TRBV25-1	TRBJ2-7	14
CSVASGGGGNEQFF	TGCAGCGTTGCCTCTGGCGGGGGTGGCAATGAGCAGTTCTTC	-	TRBD2	TRBV29-1	TRBJ2-1	14
CASSATGAGETQYF	TGTGCCAGCAGCGCAACAGGGGCAGGGGAGACCCAGTACTTC	-	TRBD1	TRBV9	TRBJ2-5	14
CASRDPGRYNEQFF	TGTGCCAGCAGAGACCCCGGGAGATACAATGAGCAGTTCTTC	-	-	TRBV25-1	TRBJ2-1	14
CATSTIDRGRNTEAFF	TGTGCCACCAGCACCATAGACAGGGGAAGGAACACTGAAGCTTTCTTT	-	TRBD1	TRBV15	TRBJ1-1	16
CASRVGGTEAFF	TGTGCCAGCAGGGTTGGCGGCACTGAAGCTTTCTTT	-	-	TRBV2	TRBJ1-1	12
CASSLSTLYGYTF	TGTGCCAGCAGTTTATCTACCCTCTATGGCTACACCTTC	-	-	TRBV28	TRBJ1-2	13
CAWSVLHTDTQYF	TGTGCCTGGAGTGTACTTCACACAGATACGCAGTATTTT	-	-	TRBV30	TRBJ2-3	13
CASSLNTPPGQVPYEQYF	TGTGCCAGCAGCCTCAACACCCCCCCGGGACAGGTTCCCTACGAGCAGTACTTC	-	TRBD1	TRBV9	TRBJ2-7	18
CAWTTFRAGGAGELFF	TGTGCCTGGACCACTTTCAGGGCGGGAGGGGCCGGGGAGCTGTTTTTT	-	TRBD2	TRBV30	TRBJ2-2	16
CASSLGDRARTEAFF	TGTGCCAGCAGTTTGGGGGACAGGGCGCGCACTGAAGCTTTCTTT	-	TRBD1	TRBV28	TRBJ1-1	15
CSGGQGLPADTQYF	TGCAGCGGGGGGCAGGGGCTCCCCGCAGATACGCAGTATTTT	-	-	TRBV29-1	TRBJ2-3	14
CASSRTLTGLTNTEAFF	TGTGCCAGCAGCCGGACTTTAACAGGGCTGACGAACACTGAAGCTTTCTTT	-	-	TRBV7-9	TRBJ1-1	17
CASSSPGLARETQYF	TGTGCCAGCAGTTCACCTGGACTAGCCCGAGAGACCCAGTACTTC	-	TRBD2	TRBV6-6	TRBJ2-5	15
CASSPSPAGTSGTYEQYF	TGTGCCAGCAGCCCCTCTCCAGCCGGGACTAGCGGCACCTACGAGCAGTACTTC	-	TRBD2	TRBV7-6	TRBJ2-7	18
CASSEPETGLRIYNEQFF	TGTGCCAGCAGCGAGCCGGAGACAGGGTTGCGTATCTACAATGAGCAGTTCTTC	-	TRBD1	TRBV5-6	TRBJ2-1	18
CASSERWVLGGQITEAFF	TGCGCCAGCAGTGAGAGATGGGTATTGGGGGGTCAGATCACTGAAGCTTTCTTT	-	-	TRBV10-1	TRBJ1-1	18
CASSFQGATNEKLFF	TGTGCCAGCAGCTTCCAGGGGGCAACTAATGAAAAACTGTTTTTT	-	TRBD1	TRBV9	TRBJ1-4	15
CASSLYFHGRSSYNEQFF	TGTGCCAGCAGTTTATACTTTCACGGAAGGAGCTCCTACAATGAGCAGTTCTTC	-	-	TRBV27	TRBJ2-1	18
CASKGTGLLEQYF	TGTGCCAGCAAGGGGACAGGGCTGTTGGAGCAGTACTTC	-	TRBD1	TRBV28	TRBJ2-7	13
CASSSGLRMGEQYF	TGTGCCAGCAGCTCGGGACTACGGATGGGGGAGCAGTACTTC	-	TRBD2	TRBV13	TRBJ2-7	14
CASSPSGRGLEQFF	TGTGCCAGCAGCCCGAGCGGGCGTGGCTTAGAGCAGTTCTTC	-	-	TRBV6-5	TRBJ2-1	14
CASSTLTGTGNTEAFF	TGCGCCAGCAGCACCTTGACAGGGACCGGTAACACTGAAGCTTTCTTT	-	TRBD1	TRBV5-1	TRBJ1-1	16
CASSWTGGQEQYF	TGTGCCAGCAGCTGGACAGGGGGTCAAGAGCAGTACTTC	-	TRBD1	TRBV5-5	TRBJ2-7	13
CASSARDRVVRGYTF	TGTGCCAGCAGCGCCCGGGACAGGGTGGTTCGTGGCTACACCTTC	-	TRBD1	TRBV11-3	TRBJ1-2	15
CASSYSGAYEQYF	TGTGCCAGCAGTTATAGCGGAGCTTACGAGCAGTACTTC	-	-	TRBV27	TRBJ2-7	13
CASSPTGYNEQFF	TGTGCCAGCAGCCCGACTGGCTACAATGAGCAGTTCTTC	-	-	TRBV5-6	TRBJ2-1	13
CASSLQDTQYF	TGTGCCAGCAGCTTACAAGATACGCAGTATTTT	-	-	TRBV7-2	TRBJ2-3	11
CSALRDYEQYF	TGCAGTGCGCTCCGGGACTACGAGCAGTACTTC	-	-	TRBV20-1	TRBJ2-7	11
CASSLRQALNTEAFF	TGCGCCAGCAGCCTAAGACAGGCGTTGAACACTGAAGCTTTCTTT	-	-	TRBV4-1	TRBJ1-1	15
CSVINLGGRQETQYF	TGCAGCGTTATAAACCTGGGAGGACGCCAAGAGACCCAGTACTTC	-	-	TRBV29-1	TRBJ2-5	15
CASSGTGLNYGYTF	TGTGCCAGCAGTGGCACGGGACTGAACTATGGCTACACCTTC	-	-	TRBV25-1	TRBJ1-2	14
CASSVAGSNTGELFF	TGTGCCAGCAGCGTAGCGGGGTCGAACACCGGGGAGCTGTTTTTT	-	-	TRBV9	TRBJ2-2	15
CASSPPGARGYTF	TGTGCCAGCAGCCCCCCAGGGGCACGGGGCTACACCTTC	once	-	TRBV27	TRBJ1-2	13
CSVGQGGGNTIYF	TGCAGCGTTGGACAGGGCGGAGGAAACACCATATATTTT	once	TRBD1	TRBV29-1	TRBJ1-3	13
CASSRGNTEAFF	TGTGCCAGCAGTAGGGGGAACACTGAAGCTTTCTTT	-	-	TRBV6-5	TRBJ1-1	12
CASSLVDTIYF	TGTGCCAGCAGTTTGGTAGACACCATATATTTT	few	-	TRBV28	TRBJ1-3	11
CSVEEVGQGARKMNTEAFF	TGCAGCGTTGAAGAGGTCGGACAGGGGGCGAGAAAGATGAACACTGAAGCTTTCTTT	-	TRBD1	TRBV29-1	TRBJ1-1	19
CASGLGLGYNEQFF	TGTGCTAGTGGTTTGGGACTTGGCTACAATGAGCAGTTCTTC	once	-	TRBV12-5	TRBJ2-1	14
CASSLAVMAWNEQFF	TGTGCCAGCAGCCTAGCGGTGATGGCCTGGAATGAGCAGTTCTTC	-	TRBD2	TRBV7-2	TRBJ2-1	15
CASLPVNKNGLAGVHEQYF	TGTGCCAGCCTACCGGTAAATAAAAACGGACTAGCGGGAGTTCACGAGCAGTACTTC	once	TRBD2	TRBV11-2	TRBJ2-7	19
CASAPGTSVYNEQFF	TGTGCCAGCGCCCCCGGGACTAGCGTTTACAATGAGCAGTTCTTC	-	TRBD2	TRBV7-8	TRBJ2-1	15